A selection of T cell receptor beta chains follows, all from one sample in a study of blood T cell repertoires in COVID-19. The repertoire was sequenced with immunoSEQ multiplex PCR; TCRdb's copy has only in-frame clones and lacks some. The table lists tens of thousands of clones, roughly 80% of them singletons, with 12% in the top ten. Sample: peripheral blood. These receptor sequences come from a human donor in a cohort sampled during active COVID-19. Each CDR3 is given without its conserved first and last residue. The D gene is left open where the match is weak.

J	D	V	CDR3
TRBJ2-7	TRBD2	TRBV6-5	ASSPLAGGPYEQY
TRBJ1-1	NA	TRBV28	ASSLPPQGITTEAF
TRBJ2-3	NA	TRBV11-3	ASSLDRGTQY
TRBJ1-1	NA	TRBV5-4	ASSQPPETEAF
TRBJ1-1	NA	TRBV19	ASSIPGNTEAF
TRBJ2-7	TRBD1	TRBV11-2	ASSPGPTGVSYEQY
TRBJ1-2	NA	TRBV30	AWSAAGRYYGYT
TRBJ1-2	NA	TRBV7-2	ASSLYLETANGYT
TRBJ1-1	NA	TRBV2	ASSVLTHYEAF
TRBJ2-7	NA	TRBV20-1	SASLTTPPSYEQY
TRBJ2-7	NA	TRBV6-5	ASSSGAGTYEQY
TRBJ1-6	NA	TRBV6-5	ASSYGRSNSPLH
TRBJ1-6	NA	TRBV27	ASSFAANSPLH
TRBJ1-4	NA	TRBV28	ASGPGATNEKLF
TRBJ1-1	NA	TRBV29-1	SVVWQVGEAF
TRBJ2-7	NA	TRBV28	ASSLVRYEQY
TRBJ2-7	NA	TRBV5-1	ASSFGSGWYEQY
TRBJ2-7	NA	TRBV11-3	ASSLAAQGYEQY
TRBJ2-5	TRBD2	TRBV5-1	ASSLWVGASGDSQETQY
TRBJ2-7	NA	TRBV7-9	ASSSRDTYEQY
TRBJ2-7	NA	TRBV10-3	AISESQGEQY
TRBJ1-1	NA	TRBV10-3	AITREIRTEAF
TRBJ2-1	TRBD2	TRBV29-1	SVDGTSGTSSYNEQF
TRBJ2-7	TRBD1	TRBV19	ASNGAAGQGEQY
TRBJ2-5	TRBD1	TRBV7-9	ASSPFDRGPSQETQY
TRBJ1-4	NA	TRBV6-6	ASSYSSEKLF
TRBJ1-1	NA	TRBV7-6	ASSPQGRSLVHEAF
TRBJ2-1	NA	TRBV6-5	ASSLAGPGINEQF
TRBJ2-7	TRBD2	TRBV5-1	ASSLWGGSYEQY
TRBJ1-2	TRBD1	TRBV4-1	ASSHPLDRVNYGYT
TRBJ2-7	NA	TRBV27	ASRPQGSDEQY
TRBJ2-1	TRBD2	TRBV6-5	ASSYRGGVEQF
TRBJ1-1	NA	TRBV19	AVGQYPEAF
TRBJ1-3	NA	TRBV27	ASSVTGTGNTIY
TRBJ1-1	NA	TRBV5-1	ASSSLDSRPEAF